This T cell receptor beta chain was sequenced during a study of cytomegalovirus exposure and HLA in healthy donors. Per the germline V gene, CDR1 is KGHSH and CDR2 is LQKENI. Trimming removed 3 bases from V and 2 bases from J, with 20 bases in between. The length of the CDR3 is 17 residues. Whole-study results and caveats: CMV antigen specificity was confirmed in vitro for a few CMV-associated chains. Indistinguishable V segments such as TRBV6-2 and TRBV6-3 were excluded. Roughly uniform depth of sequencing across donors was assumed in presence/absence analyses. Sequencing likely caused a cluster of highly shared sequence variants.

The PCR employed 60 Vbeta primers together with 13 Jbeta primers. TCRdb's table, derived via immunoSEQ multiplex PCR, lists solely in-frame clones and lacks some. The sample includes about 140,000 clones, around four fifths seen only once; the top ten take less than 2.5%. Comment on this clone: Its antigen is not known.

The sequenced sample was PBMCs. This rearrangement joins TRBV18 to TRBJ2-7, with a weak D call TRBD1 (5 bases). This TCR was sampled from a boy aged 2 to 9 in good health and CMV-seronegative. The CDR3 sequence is CASSPPRHRSTTYEQYF. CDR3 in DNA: TGTGCCAGCTCACCTCCCCGCCACAGGTCGACCACCTACGAGCAGTACTTC.